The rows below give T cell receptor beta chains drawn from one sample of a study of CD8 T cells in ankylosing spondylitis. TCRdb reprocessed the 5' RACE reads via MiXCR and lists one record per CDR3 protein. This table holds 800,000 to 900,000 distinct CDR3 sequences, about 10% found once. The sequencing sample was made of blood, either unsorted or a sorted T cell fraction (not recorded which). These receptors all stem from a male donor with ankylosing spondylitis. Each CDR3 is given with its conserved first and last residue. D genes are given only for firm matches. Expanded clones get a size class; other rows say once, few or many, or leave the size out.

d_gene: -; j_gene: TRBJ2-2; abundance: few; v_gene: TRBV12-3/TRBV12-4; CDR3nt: TGTGCCAGCTTGTGGGGGCAGGGGGGGACCGGGGAGCTGTTTTTT; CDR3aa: CASLWGQGGTGELFF
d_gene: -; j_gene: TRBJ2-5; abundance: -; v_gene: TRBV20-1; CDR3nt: TGCAGTGCTGGCCAGGGGACCCAGTACTTC; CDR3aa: CSAGQGTQYF
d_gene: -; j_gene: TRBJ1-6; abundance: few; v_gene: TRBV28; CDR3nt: TGTGCCAGCAGCTCCCCCCGCGGGGGCTATAATTCACCCCTCCACTTT; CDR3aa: CASSSPRGGYNSPLHF
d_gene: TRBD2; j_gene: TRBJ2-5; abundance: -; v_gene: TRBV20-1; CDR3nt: TGCAGTGCTCAGTTAGTAAGCGGGGTAGAGACCCAGTACTTC; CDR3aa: CSAQLVSGVETQYF
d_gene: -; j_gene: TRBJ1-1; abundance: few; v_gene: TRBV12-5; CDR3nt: TGTGCTAGTGGTTGGACCTCGACAGTTACTGAAGCTTTCTTT; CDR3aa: CASGWTSTVTEAFF
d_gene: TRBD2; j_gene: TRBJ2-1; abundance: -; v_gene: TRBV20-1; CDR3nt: TGCAGTGCCTCGAAGGGACTAGCGGGCCTAGATGAGCAGTTCTTC; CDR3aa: CSASKGLAGLDEQFF
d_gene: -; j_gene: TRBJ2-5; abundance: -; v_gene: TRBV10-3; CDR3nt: TGTGCCATCATGGGCGGTCCAGGGGAGACCCAGTACTTC; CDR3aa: CAIMGGPGETQYF
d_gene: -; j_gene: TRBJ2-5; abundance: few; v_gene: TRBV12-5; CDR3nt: TGTGCTAGTGGTCCTGGTATCCCGGGCAGTCACAGGGAGACCCAGTACTTC; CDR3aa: CASGPGIPGSHRETQYF
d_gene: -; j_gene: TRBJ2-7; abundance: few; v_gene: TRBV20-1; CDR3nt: TGCAGTCTCCGGATGCCGGCGGGGGAGCAGTACTTC; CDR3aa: CSLRMPAGEQYF
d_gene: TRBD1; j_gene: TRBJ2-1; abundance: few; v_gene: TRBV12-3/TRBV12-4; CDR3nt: TGTGCCAGCAGCCTTAGACAGGGAGCTTATGAGCAGTTCTTC; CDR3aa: CASSLRQGAYEQFF
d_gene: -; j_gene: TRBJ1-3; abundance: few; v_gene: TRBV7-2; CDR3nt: TGTGCCAGCAGCTTAGACGGACCCTCTGGAAACACCATATATTTT; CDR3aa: CASSLDGPSGNTIYF
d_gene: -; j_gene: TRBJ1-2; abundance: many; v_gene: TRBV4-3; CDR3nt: TGCGCCAGCAGCCAAGATACTTCGGGACCCCATGGCTACACCTTC; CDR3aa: CASSQDTSGPHGYTF
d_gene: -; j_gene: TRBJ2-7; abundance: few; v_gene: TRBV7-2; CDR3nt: TGTGCCAGCAGCGCGGGACAGATCTACGAGCAGTACTTC; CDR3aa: CASSAGQIYEQYF
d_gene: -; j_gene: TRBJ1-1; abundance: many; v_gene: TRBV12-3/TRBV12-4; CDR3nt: TGTGCCAGCAGTTACCAGGGTAACGCTGAAGCTTTCTTT; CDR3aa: CASSYQGNAEAFF
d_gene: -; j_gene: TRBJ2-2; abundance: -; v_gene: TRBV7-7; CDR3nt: TGTGCTAGCAGCTCGGGGGACTCCAAGGCCGGGGAGCTGTTTTTT; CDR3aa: CASSSGDSKAGELFF
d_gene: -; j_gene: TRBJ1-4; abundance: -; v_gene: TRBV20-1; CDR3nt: TGCAGTGCTAGAGCCCTGAATGAAAAACTGTTTTTT; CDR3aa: CSARALNEKLFF
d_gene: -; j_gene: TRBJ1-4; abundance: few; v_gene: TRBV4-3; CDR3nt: TGCGCCAGCAGCCAAGAGGGACTGGGTAATGAAAAACTGTTTTTT; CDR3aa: CASSQEGLGNEKLFF
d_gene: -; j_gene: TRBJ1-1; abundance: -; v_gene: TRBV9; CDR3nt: TGTGCCAGCAGCGCGAGGGCCCAAACGAACACTGAAGCTTTCTTT; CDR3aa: CASSARAQTNTEAFF
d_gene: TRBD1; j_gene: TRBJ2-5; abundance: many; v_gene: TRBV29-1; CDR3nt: TGCAGCGTTGGGGACAGCCGAGTCCGGGAGACCCAGTACTTC; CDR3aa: CSVGDSRVRETQYF
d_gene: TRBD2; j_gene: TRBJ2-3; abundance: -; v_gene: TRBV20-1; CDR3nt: TGCAGTGCCACTAGCGGGGGGACAGTAGATACGCAGTATTTT; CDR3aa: CSATSGGTVDTQYF
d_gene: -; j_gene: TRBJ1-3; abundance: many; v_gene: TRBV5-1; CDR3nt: TGCGCCAGCAGAAAGGACAGTGCTGGAAACACCATATATTTT; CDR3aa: CASRKDSAGNTIYF
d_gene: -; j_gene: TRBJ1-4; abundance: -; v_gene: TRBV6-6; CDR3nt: TGTGCCAGCAACATGGTTAATGAAAAACTGTTTTTT; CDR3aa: CASNMVNEKLFF
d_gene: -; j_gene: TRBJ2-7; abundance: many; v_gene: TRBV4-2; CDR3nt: TGTGCCAGCAGCCAAGCTACAGGGCAGTCCTACGAGCAGTACTTC; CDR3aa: CASSQATGQSYEQYF
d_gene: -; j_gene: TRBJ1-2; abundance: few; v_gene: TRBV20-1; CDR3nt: TGCAGTGCTAGACCGGACAGAGGCTATGGCTACACCTTC; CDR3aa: CSARPDRGYGYTF
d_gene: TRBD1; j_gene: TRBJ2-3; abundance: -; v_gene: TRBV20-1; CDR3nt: TGCAGTGCTAGAACAGGGGGCTCTAGCACAGATACGCAGTATTTT; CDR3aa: CSARTGGSSTDTQYF
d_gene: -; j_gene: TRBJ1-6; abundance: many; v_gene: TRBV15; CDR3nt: TGTGCCACCAGCTATGGGGTGGAATCACCCCTCCACTTT; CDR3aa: CATSYGVESPLHF
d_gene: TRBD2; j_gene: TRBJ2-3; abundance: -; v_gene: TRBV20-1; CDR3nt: TGCAGTGCTACTTGGGGACTAGCGGGTTTTTATACGCAGTATTTT; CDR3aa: CSATWGLAGFYTQYF
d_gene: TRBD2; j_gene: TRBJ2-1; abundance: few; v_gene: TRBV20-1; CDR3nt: TGCAGTGCTTCCCACGGGACTATCGGGAACGGTGAGCAGTTCTTC; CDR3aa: CSASHGTIGNGEQFF
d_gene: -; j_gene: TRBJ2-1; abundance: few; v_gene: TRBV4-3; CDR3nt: TGCGCCAGCAGCCAAGGGAGGGAACTCTACAATGAGCAGTTCTTC; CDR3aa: CASSQGRELYNEQFF
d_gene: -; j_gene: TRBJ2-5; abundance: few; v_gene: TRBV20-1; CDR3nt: TGCAGTGCTGATCGACAGCCTAGTCGGGAGACCCAGTACTTC; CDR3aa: CSADRQPSRETQYF
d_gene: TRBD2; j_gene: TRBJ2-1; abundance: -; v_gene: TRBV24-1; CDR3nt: TGTGCCACCAGCGCCTCCCTAGCGGGAGGGATTGAGCAGTTCTTC; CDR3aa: CATSASLAGGIEQFF
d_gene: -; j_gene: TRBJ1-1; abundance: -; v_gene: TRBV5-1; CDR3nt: TGCGCCAGCAGCTTGTTATCGGGCACCATGAACACTGAAGCTTTCTTT; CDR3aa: CASSLLSGTMNTEAFF
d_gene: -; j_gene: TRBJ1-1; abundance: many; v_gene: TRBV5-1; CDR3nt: TGCGCCAGCAGCTTGAGAGACCCAAACACTGAAGCTTTCTTT; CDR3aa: CASSLRDPNTEAFF
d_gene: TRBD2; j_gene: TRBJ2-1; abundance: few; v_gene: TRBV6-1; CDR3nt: TGTGCCAGCAGGCAGCGGGAACGACGTAGTGAGCAGTTCTTC; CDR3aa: CASRQRERRSEQFF
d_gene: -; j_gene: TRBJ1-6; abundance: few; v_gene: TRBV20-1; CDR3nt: TGCAGTGCGGGTGCCTCCTATAATTCACCCCTCCACTTT; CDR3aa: CSAGASYNSPLHF
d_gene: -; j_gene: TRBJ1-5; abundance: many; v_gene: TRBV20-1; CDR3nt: TGCAGTGCTAGCGGACAGCCCCAGCATTTT; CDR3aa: CSASGQPQHF
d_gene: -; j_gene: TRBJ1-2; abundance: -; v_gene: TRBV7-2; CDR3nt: TGTGCCAGCAGCCTAGAGGGAGGGCCTATCTATGGCTACACCTTC; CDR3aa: CASSLEGGPIYGYTF
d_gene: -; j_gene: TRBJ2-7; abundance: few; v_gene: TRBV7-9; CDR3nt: TGTGCCAGCAGCCGGGCGCAGTCCTACGAGCAGTACTTC; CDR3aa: CASSRAQSYEQYF
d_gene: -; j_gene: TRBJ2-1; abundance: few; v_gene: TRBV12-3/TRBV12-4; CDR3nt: TGTGCCAGCAGTTTACCCGCGTCAAACCAGAAAGGGAATGAGCAGTTCTTC; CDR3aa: CASSLPASNQKGNEQFF
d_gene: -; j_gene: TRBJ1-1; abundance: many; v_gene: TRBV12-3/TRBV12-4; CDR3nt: TGTGCCAGCAGTTTGAGCGCTGAAGCTTTCTTT; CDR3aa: CASSLSAEAFF
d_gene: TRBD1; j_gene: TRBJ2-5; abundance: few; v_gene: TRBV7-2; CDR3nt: TGTGCCAGCAGCGGGGACAGACCTCAAGAGACCCAGTACTTC; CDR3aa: CASSGDRPQETQYF
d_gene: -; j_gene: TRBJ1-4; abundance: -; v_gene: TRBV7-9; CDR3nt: TGTGCCAGCAGCTCCGGACAGAGTCATAATGAAAAACTGTTTTTT; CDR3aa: CASSSGQSHNEKLFF
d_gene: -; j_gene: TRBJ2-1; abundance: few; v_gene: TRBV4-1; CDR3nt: TGCGCCAGCAGCCAAGTCTTGTGGGCCACCTACAATGAGCAGTTCTTC; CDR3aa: CASSQVLWATYNEQFF
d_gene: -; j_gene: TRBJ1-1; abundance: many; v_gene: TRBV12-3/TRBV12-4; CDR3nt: TGTGCCAGCAGTCGGGGAGGGGTCACTGAAGCTTTCTTT; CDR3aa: CASSRGGVTEAFF
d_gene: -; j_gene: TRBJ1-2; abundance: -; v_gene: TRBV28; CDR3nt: TGTGCCAGCAGTTTTACCCCTCCGGGGGGCGGCTATGGCTACACCTTC; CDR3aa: CASSFTPPGGGYGYTF
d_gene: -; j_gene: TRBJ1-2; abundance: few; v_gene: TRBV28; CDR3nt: TGTGCCAGCAGTCCCGGGGGGCACTATGGCTACACCTTC; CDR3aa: CASSPGGHYGYTF
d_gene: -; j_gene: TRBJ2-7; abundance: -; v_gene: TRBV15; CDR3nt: TGTGCCACCAGCAGAGGCCCCTACGAGCAGTACTTC; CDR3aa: CATSRGPYEQYF
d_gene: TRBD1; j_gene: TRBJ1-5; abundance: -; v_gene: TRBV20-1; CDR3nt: TGCAGTGCTAGAGTCAGGACAGGCGGGAATAGCAATCAGCCCCAGCATTTT; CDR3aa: CSARVRTGGNSNQPQHF
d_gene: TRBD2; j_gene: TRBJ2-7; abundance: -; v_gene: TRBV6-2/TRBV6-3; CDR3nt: TGTGCCAGCAGAGGACTAGCGGGAGCAGTATACGAGCAGTACTTC; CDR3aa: CASRGLAGAVYEQYF
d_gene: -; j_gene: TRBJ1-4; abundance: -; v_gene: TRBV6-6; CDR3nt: TGTGCCAGCAGTTACTCCCCGGGTGAAAAACTGTTTTTT; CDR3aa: CASSYSPGEKLFF
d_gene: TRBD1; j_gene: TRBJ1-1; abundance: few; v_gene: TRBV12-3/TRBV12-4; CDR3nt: TGTGCCAGCAGTAATACAGGGGGCACTGAAGCTTTCTTT; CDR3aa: CASSNTGGTEAFF
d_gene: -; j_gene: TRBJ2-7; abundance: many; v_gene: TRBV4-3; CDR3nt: TGCGCCAGCAGCCAAGACAGGGGCCACGAGCAGTACTTC; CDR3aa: CASSQDRGHEQYF
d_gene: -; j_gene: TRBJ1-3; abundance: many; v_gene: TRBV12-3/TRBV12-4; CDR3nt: TGTGCCAGCAGTTTAGGAACAGCCCGGAACACCATATATTTT; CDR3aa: CASSLGTARNTIYF
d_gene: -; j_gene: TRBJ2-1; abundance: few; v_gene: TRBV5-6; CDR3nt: TGTGCCAGCAGCAGTGATCGGGGGAGCTCCTACAATGAGCAGTTCTTC; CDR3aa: CASSSDRGSSYNEQFF